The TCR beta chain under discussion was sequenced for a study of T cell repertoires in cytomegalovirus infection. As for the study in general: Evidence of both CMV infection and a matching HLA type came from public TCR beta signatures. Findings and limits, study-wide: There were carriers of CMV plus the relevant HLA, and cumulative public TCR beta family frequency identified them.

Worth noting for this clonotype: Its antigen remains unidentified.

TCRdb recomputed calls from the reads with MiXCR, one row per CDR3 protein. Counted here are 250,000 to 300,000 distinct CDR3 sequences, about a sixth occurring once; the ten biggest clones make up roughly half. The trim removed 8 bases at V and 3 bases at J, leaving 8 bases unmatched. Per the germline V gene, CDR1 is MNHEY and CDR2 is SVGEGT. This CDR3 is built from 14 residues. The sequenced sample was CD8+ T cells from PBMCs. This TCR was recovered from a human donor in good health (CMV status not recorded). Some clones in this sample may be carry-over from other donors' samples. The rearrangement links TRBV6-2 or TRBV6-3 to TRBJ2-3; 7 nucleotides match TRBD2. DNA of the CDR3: TGTGCCAGCTTCGGACTAGACTCAACAGATACGCAGTATTTT. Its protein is CASFGLDSTDTQYF.